These 6 T cell receptor beta chains were sequenced from one sample in a study of Ad26.COV2.S vaccination and SARS-CoV-2 variants. Stated treatment: 15 to 20 received Ad26.COV2.S at low or high dose, single or two shots; roughly 5 received placebo; per-sample allocation not given. Material that was analyzed had been drawn on day 63 after the first vaccine or placebo injection. Profiling relied on immunoSEQ multiplex PCR, and the TCRdb table lists in-frame clones only, not all of them. The sample has 250,000 to 300,000 clones, over 75% seen once; the top ten hold over 2.5%. Sequencing used peripheral blood, obtained in a trial of Ad26.COV2.S vaccine versus placebo. All receptors derive from a person aged 18 to 59 who received the Ad26.COV2.S COVID-19 vaccine or a placebo.

In its sample, this clone was seen once. The V call is TRBV4-1, the J call TRBJ2-3, with 9 bases aligning to TRBD2. Germline V gene data show CDR1 as MGHRA and CDR2 as YSYEKL. The length of the CDR3 is 17 residues. Trimming took 0 bases from V and 5 from J; bases not matched to a gene: 9. The CDR3 DNA reads as TGCGCCAGCAGCCAAGATTTTGGCGGGGGGGCAGGAGATACGCAGTATTTT. Amino acids: CASSQDFGGGAGDTQYF.

This clone has only a few counts. The chain recombines TRBV7-2 with TRBJ2-6; no definite D call. CDR1 is SGHTA and CDR2 is FQGNSA in the germline V gene. This CDR3 is 15 amino acids long. V lost 8 bases, J lost 0 bases, and 11 bases lay in between. For the CDR3, the DNA is TGTGCCAGCTCTCCAATTAACTCTGGGGCCAACGTCCTGACTTTC. This sequence encodes CASSPINSGANVLTF.

V and J are TRBV5-1 and TRBJ2-7; 12 bases match TRBD2. The CDR3 runs 15 residues. CDR1 and CDR2 (germline): SGHRS, YFSETQ. The trim removed 0 bases at V and 2 bases at J, leaving 0 bases unmatched. The CDR3 spells CASSLASGRAYEQYF. CDR3 nucleotides: TGCGCCAGCAGCTTGGCTAGCGGGAGGGCCTACGAGCAGTACTTC.

This chain links TRBV6-6 with TRBJ1-2; no definite D call. The CDR3 sequence is 12 residues long. V lost 8 bases and J 0 bases, leaving 7 bases between the germline ends. Germline CDR1 is MNHNY and CDR2 is SVGAGI (reference sequence). DNA of the CDR3: TGTGCCAGCGGAAATACTAACTATGGCTACACCTTC. Its protein is CASGNTNYGYTF.

The CDR3 DNA sequence: TGCAGCGTTGAGGTCGGGTCGGAAACTGAAGCTTTCTTT. Protein sequence: CSVEVGSETEAFF. This chain uses TRBV29-1 with TRBJ1-1; D remains unclear. Trimming removed 3 bases from V and 5 bases from J, with 13 bases in between. Germline CDR1 SQVTM, CDR2 ANQGSEA. There are 13 residues in the CDR3.

The chain is built from TRBV14 and TRBJ1-5; tentatively, D is TRBD1 (5 bases). Germline CDR1 is SGHDN and CDR2 is FVKESK. CDR3 length: 13 amino acids. V lost 6 bases, J lost 7 bases, and 13 bases lay in between. This CDR3 reads CASSGGLGQPQHF. The CDR3 DNA is TGTGCCAGCAGTGGGGGTTTGGGCCAGCCCCAGCATTTT. Combining the CDR3 with reference TRBV14 and TRBJ1-5 gives the whole variable domain EAGVTQFPSHSVIEKGQTVTLRCDPISGHDNLYWYRRVMGKEIKFLLHFVKESKQDESGMPNNRFLAERTGGTYSTLKVQPAELEDSGVYFCASSGGLGQPQHFGDGTRLSIL.